The present T cell receptor (beta chain) was sequenced within a study of T cell responses to AZD1222 COVID-19 vaccine. Many counts were recorded for this clone. Its specificity is unknown. One end of the junction does not line up with germline, which may come from a read error. Germline values: CDR1 MNHEY, CDR2 SVGEGT. This CDR3 region has 16 residues. Libraries were prepared by immunoSEQ multiplex PCR; TCRdb keeps only in-frame clonotypes and omits some of them. The table includes over 150,000 clones, around nine tenths detected once. Study observations and caveats: Repertoires were obtained only post-peak T cell response. The donors showed a predominance of white British ancestry and of females, with possible underestimation of clonal diversity. Spike regions recognized by vaccine-associated CD4 TCRs spanned the protein, led by 160-218 and 743-854.

The study pooled second doses at about 4 or about 12 weeks. J is TRBJ1-5 and V is TRBV6-2 or TRBV6-3, with D unresolved. The clonotype comes from an adult who received the AZD1222 COVID-19 vaccine. The specimen comprised peripheral blood, sampled 28 days after the second AZD1222 dose. The CDR3: CASRYSSGEGNQPQHF. The CDR3 nucleotides read TGTGCCAGCAGATACTCTTCAGGAGAGGGCAATCAGCCCCAGCATTTT.